One sample yielded the 9 T cell receptor beta chains listed below, sequenced in a study of beta chain features in type 1 diabetes. Study-wide points: Shorter TCRB CDR3s, moderately but significantly so, marked every one of the four CD4+ subsets in Type 1 diabetes patients.

No antigen is known for these receptors. Expressed TCRB transcripts were sequenced because the entire RNA isolate underwent reverse transcription. TCRdb keeps only in-frame clones here, not all; method: immunoSEQ multiplex PCR. The sample carries 600,000 or so clones, about an eighth recorded once. Sequencing was carried out using naive CD4+ T cells from blood. All receptors derive from a man aged 25-40 years with type 1 diabetes.

This clone has more than one count but fewer than ten. This chain joins TRBV5-6 and TRBJ1-4, with no clear D. The CDR3 runs to 14 residues. The germline gives CDR1 SGHDT, CDR2 YYEEEE. V was shortened by 4 bases and J by 3 bases, with 10 bases between the two germline ends. The chain's CDR3 is CASSEGLPNEKLFF. CDR3 sequence (DNA): TGTGCCAGCAGCGAAGGGTTACCTAATGAAAAACTGTTTTTT.

As concerns this clone: Other nucleotide sequences in the sample specify the same CDR3. V is TRBV30 and J is TRBJ2-7; no clear D. The V end lost 0 bases, the J end lost 5 bases, and 8 bases lay between the germline ends. CDR3 length: 12 amino acids. The germline V gene has CDR1 GTSNPN and CDR2 SVGIG (reference sequence). The CDR3 region is CAWSVSGHEQYF. The CDR3 DNA follows: TGTGCCTGGAGTGTGTCAGGCCACGAGCAGTACTTC.

The chain links TRBV29-1 to TRBJ2-5; TRBD2 aligns across 13 bases. Germline CDR1 and CDR2: SQVTM and ANQGSEA. The trim removed 5 bases at V and 0 bases at J, leaving 6 bases unmatched. The CDR3 covers 16 residues. CDR3 sequence reads: CSVSGLAGADQETQYF. CDR3 DNA: TGCAGCGTTTCAGGACTAGCGGGGGCCGACCAAGAGACCCAGTACTTC.

This clone was recorded a few times. The chain is built from TRBV11-3 and TRBJ2-1; TRBD1 or TRBD2 may be the D gene (5 bases each). V lost 5 bases to trimming and J lost 5 bases, with 7 bases between them. Germline CDR1 SGHNT, CDR2 YENEEA. The CDR3 extends over 12 amino acids. The CDR3 coding sequence is TGTGCCAGCAGCCGAGGGGACAATGAGCAGTTCTTC. This gives the protein CASSRGDNEQFF.

This clone was detected only a few times. V and J are TRBV7-8 and TRBJ2-1; D may correspond to TRBD1 or TRBD2 (5 bases each). The CDR3 loop spans 17 amino acids. Trimming left V 0 bases short and J 0 bases short, with 12 bases between. The germline V gene encodes CDR1 SGHVS and CDR2 FQNEAQ. The CDR3: CASSLAYRSGSYNEQFF. In DNA form, the CDR3 reads TGTGCCAGCAGCTTAGCGTACAGGAGCGGCTCCTACAATGAGCAGTTCTTC.

This chain connects TRBV9 to TRBJ2-5, with 12 positions matching TRBD2. The junction had 3 bases not matched to a gene; V was cut back by 3 bases and J by 0 bases. The CDR3 sequence is 16 residues long. Germline lookup yields CDR1 SGDLS and CDR2 YYNGEE. The CDR3 bases are TGTGCCAGCAGCGCTGGACTAGCGGGGTACCAAGAGACCCAGTACTTC. Translation: CASSAGLAGYQETQYF.

This clone turned up a few times. The chain is built from TRBV27 and TRBJ1-6; D perhaps matches TRBD1 (5 bases). CDR1 MNHEY and CDR2 SMNVEV come from the germline V gene (reference sequence). The CDR3 length is 13 residues. V was clipped by 6 bases and J by 6 bases, with 9 bases between them. This chain's CDR3 is CASRAGINSPLHF. The CDR3 DNA follows: TGTGCCAGCAGAGCAGGGATTAATTCACCCCTCCACTTT.

This chain links TRBV2 with TRBJ1-4, with 8 bases fitting TRBD1. The CDR3 is 14 amino acids. Germline V CDR1 and CDR2: SNHLY, FYNNEI. V lost 6 bases to trimming and J lost 4 bases; unmatched junction nucleotides: 4. The CDR3 DNA is TGTGCCAGCAGCCGAACAGGGGGTAATGAAAAACTGTTTTTT. It yields the protein CASSRTGGNEKLFF.

The rearrangement links TRBV27 to TRBJ2-2, with D maybe TRBD2 (6 bases). CDR1 is MNHEY, CDR2 SMNVEV, per germline (reference sequence). This CDR3 comprises 12 residues. V was pared by 4 bases and J by 7 bases, with 7 bases between. CDR3 sequence reads: CASSSRGGELFF. The CDR3 DNA reads TGTGCCAGCAGTTCGCGGGGCGGGGAGCTGTTTTTT.